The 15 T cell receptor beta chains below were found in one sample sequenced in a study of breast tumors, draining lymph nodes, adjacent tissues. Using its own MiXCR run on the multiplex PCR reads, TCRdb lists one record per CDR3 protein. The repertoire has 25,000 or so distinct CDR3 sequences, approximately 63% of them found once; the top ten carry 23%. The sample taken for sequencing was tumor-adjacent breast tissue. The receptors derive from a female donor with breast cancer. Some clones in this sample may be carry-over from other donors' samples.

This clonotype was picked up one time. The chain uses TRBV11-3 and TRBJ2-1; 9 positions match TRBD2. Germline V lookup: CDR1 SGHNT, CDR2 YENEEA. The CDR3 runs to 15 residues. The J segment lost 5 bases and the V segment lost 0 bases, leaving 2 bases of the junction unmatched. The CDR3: CASSLEAGGDNEQFF. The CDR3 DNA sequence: TGTGCCAGCAGCTTAGAAGCGGGAGGAGACAATGAGCAGTTCTTC.

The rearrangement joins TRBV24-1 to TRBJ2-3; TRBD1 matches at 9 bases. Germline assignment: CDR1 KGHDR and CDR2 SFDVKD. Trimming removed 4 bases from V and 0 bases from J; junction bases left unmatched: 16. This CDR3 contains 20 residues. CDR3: CATSDSVPGQGSYSTDTQYF. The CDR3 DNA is TGTGCCACCAGTGACTCGGTCCCGGGACAGGGTTCCTATAGCACAGATACGCAGTATTTT.

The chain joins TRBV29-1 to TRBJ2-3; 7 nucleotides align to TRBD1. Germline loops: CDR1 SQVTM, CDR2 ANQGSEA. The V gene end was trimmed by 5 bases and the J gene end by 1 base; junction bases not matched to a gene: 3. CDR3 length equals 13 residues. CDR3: CSVLTGGTDTQYF. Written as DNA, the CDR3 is TGCAGCGTTCTTACAGGGGGCACAGATACGCAGTATTTT.

CDR3 amino acids: CASSYRGYEQYF. CDR3 in DNA: TGTGCCAGCAGTTACAGGGGCTACGAGCAGTACTTC. The V gene is TRBV6-5, the J gene TRBJ2-7, with D possibly being TRBD1 (5 bases). CDR1 is MNHEY and CDR2 is SVGAGI in the germline V gene. Deletions cut 2 bases from V and 3 bases from J, with 5 bases between. The CDR3 totals 12 residues.

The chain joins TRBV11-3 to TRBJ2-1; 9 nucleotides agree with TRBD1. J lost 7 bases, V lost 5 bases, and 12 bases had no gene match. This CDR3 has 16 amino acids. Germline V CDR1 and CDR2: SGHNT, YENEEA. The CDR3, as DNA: TGTGCCAGCAGCGTTAGTAGGGGACAGGGCGTGAATGAGCAGTTCTTC. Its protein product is CASSVSRGQGVNEQFF.

CDR3 coding DNA: TGCAGTGCCGTTACAGAAGATAACTATGGCTACACCTTC. It specifies CSAVTEDNYGYTF. The rearrangement links TRBV20-1 to TRBJ1-2; D not certain. The V gene's germline CDR1 is DFQATT and CDR2 SNEGSKA (reference sequence). V lost 6 bases and J 1 base, leaving 12 bases between the germline ends. This CDR3 is 13 amino acids long.

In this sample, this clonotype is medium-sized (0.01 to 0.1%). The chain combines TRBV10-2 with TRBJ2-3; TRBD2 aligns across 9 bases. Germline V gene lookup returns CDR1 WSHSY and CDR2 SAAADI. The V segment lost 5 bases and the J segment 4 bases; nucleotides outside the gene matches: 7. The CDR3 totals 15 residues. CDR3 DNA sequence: TGCGCCAGCAGTAACCCGGGACTAGCCTCAGATACGCAGTATTTT. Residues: CASSNPGLASDTQYF.

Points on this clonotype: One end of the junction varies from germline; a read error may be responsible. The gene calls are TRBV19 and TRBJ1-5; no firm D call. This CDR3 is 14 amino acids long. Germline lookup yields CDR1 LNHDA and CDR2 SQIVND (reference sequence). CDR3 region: CAGSISVSNQPQHF. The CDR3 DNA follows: TGTGCCGGTAGTATTTCTGTGAGCAATCAGCCCCAGCATTTT.

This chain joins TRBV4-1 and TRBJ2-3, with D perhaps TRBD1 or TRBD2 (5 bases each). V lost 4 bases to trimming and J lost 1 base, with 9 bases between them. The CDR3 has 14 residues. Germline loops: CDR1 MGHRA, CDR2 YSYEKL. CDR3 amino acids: CASSRDQGTDTQYF. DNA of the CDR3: TGCGCCAGCAGCCGGGACCAAGGCACAGATACGCAGTATTTT.

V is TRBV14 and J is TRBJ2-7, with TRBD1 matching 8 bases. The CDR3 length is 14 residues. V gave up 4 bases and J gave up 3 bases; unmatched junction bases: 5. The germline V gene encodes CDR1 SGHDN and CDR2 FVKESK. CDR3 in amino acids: CASSPGTGFYEQYF. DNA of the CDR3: TGTGCCAGCAGCCCCGGGACAGGATTCTACGAGCAGTACTTC.

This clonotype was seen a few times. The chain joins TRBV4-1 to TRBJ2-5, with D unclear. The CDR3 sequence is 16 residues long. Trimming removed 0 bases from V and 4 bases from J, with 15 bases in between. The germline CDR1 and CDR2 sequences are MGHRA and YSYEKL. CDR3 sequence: CASSQDRDLSLETQYF. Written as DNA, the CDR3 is TGCGCCAGCAGCCAAGATCGAGACCTATCTCTAGAGACCCAGTACTTC.

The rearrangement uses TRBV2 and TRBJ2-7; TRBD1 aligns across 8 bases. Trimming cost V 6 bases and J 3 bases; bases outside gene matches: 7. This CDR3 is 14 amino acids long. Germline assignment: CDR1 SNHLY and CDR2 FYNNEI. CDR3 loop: CASRPGQADYEQYF. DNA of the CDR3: TGTGCCAGCAGGCCGGGACAGGCAGACTACGAGCAGTACTTC.

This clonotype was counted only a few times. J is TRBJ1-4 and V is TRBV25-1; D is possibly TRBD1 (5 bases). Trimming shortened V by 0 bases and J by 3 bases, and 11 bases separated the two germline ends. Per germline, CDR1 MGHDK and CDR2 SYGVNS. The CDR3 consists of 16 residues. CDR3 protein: CASSEYRGLANEKLFF. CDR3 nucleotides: TGTGCCAGCAGTGAATATCGGGGGTTGGCTAATGAAAAACTGTTTTTT.

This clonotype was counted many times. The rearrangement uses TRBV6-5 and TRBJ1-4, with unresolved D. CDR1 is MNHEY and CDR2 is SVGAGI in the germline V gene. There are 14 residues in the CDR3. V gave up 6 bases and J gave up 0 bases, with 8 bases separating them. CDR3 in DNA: TGTGCCAGCAGGACTCTTGCAACTAATGAAAAACTGTTTTTT. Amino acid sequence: CASRTLATNEKLFF.

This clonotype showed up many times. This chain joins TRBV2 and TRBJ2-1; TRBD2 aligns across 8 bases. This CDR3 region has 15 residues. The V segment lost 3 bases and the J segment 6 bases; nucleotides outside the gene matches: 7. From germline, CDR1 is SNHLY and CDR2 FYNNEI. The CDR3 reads CASSELLAVGNEQFF. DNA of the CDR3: TGTGCCAGCAGTGAGTTACTAGCGGTCGGCAATGAGCAGTTCTTC.